This T cell receptor beta chain was identified during a study of blood T cell repertoires in COVID-19. At the level of the study: Both acute and convalescent COVID-19 samples were obtained from the United States, Italy and Spain. In each case, the material was cDNA or gDNA derived from T cells, B-cell-depleted T cells, or PBMCs.

Only one count was recorded for this clone. The authors' processing: Reference gene primer amplification gave estimated nucleated cell counts. Clones were read by immunoSEQ multiplex PCR, and TCRdb kept only the in-frame ones, dropping some. The V and J calls and the clone size are those of that table, but D and trimming were determined from the DNA. Here the sample spans roughly 200,000 clones, roughly 83% being singletons. Trimming took off 0 bases at V and 5 bases at J, with 21 bases between the two ends. CDR3 size: 18 residues. CDR1 is SGHDN and CDR2 is FVKESK in the germline V gene. The source of this sequence is a middle-aged woman with COVID-19, enrolled during active disease. Sequenced sample: peripheral blood. The genes are TRBV14 and TRBJ2-3; TRBD1 might be the D (5 bases). This CDR3 reads CASSQDRIASTVLDTQYF. The CDR3 bases are TGTGCCAGCAGCCAAGATCGGATCGCGTCGACAGTCTTAGATACGCAGTATTTT.